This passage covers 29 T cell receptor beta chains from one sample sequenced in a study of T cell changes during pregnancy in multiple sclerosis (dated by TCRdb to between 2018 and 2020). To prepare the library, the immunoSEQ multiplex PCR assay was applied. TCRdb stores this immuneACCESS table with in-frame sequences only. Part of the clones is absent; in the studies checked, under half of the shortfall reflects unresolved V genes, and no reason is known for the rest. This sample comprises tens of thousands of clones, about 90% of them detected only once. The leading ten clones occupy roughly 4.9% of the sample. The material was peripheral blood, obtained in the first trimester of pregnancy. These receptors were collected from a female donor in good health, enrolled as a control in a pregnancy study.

CDR3 loop: CATSRQQGAAEAFF. The DNA for the CDR3 is TGTGCCACCAGCAGACAACAGGGGGCGGCTGAAGCTTTCTTT. The chain is built from TRBV15 and TRBJ1-1; 9 nucleotides match TRBD1. With V trimmed by 2 bases and J by 6 bases, 4 bases remained unmatched. Germline V gene data show CDR1 as LNHNV and CDR2 as YYDKDF (reference sequence). The CDR3 contains 14 residues.

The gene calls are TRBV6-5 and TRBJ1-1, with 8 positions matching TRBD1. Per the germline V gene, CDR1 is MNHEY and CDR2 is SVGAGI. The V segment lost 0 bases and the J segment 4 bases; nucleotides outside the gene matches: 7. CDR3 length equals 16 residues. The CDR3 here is CASSYSQGAPVTEAFF. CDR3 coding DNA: TGTGCCAGCAGTTACTCGCAGGGGGCGCCGGTCACTGAAGCTTTCTTT.

The CDR3 DNA sequence: TGCGCCAGCAGCCAAGATAGTGGCGGGAGGAGGGACACAGATACGCAGTATTTT. Amino acid sequence: CASSQDSGGRRDTDTQYF. V and J are TRBV4-1 and TRBJ2-3, with 8 bases fitting TRBD2. This CDR3 has 18 residues. Germline CDR1 is MGHRA and CDR2 is YSYEKL. V was pared by 0 bases and J by 2 bases, with 10 bases of the junction left unmatched.

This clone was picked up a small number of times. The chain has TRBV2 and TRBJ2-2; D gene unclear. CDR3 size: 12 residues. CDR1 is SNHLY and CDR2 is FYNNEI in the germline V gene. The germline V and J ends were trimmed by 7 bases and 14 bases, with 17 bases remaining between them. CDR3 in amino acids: CASTDSARFLFF. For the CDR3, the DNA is TGTGCCAGCACCGATTCCGCCAGGTTTCTGTTTTTT.

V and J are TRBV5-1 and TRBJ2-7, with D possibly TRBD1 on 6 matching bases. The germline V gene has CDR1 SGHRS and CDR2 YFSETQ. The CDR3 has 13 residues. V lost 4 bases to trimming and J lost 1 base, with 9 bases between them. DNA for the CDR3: TGCGCCAGCAGCGATGGGACATCCTACGAGCAGTACTTC. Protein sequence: CASSDGTSYEQYF.

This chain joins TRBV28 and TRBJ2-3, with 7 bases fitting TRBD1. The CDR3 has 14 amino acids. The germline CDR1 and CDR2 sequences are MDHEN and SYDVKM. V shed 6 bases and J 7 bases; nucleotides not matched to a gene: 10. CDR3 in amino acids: CASRPGQPSNTQYF. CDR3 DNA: TGTGCCAGCAGGCCGGGACAGCCCTCAAATACGCAGTATTTT.

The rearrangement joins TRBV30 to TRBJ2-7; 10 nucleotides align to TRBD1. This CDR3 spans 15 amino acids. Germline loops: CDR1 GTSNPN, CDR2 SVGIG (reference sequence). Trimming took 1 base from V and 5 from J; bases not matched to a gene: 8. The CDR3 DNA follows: TGTGCCTGGAGTGATCCAGGGACAGGGGTCAACGAGCAGTACTTC. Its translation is CAWSDPGTGVNEQYF.

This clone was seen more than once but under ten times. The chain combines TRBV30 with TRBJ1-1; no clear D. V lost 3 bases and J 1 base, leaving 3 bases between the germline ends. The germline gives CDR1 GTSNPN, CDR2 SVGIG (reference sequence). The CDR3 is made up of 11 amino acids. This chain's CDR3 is CAWRQNTEAFF. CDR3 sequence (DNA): TGTGCCTGGAGACAGAACACTGAAGCTTTCTTT. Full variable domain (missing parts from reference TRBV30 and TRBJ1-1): SQTIHQWPATLVQPVGSPLSLECTVEGTSNPNLYWYRQAAGRGLQLLFYSVGIGQISSEVPQNLSASRPQDRQFILSSKKLLLSDSGFYLCAWRQNTEAFFGQGTRLTVV.

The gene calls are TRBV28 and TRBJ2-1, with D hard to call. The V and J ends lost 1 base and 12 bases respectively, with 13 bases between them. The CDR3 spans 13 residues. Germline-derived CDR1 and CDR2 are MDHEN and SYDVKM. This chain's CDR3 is CASSLYFAVSQFF. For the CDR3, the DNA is TGTGCCAGCAGTTTATATTTTGCGGTTTCGCAGTTCTTC.

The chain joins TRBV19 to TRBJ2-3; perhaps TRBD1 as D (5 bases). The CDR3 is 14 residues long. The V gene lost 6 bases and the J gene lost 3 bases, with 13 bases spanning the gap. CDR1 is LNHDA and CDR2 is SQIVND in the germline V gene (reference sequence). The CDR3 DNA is TGTGCCAGTAGACAGGCGGCGGAAACAGATACGCAGTATTTT. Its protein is CASRQAAETDTQYF.

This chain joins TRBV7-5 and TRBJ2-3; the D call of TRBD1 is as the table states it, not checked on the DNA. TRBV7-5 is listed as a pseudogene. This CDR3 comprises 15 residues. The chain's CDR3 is CARSLNREITDTQYF. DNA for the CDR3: TGTGCCAGAAGCTTGAACAGGGAGATCACAGATACGCAGTATTTT.

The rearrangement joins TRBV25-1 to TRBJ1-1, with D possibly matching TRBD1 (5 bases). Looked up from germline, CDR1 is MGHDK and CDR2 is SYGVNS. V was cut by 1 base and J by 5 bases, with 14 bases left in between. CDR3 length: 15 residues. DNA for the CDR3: TGTGCCAGCAGTGAATGGGGCGCCAAGAGGACTGAAGCTTTCTTT. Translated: CASSEWGAKRTEAFF.

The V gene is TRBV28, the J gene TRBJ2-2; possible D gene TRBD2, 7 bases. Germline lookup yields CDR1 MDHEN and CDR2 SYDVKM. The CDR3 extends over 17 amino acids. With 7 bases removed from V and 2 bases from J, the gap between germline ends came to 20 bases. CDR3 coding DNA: TGTGCCAGCAAAAGGGGGGGACACACTGTTAACACCGGGGAGCTGTTTTTT. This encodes CASKRGGHTVNTGELFF.

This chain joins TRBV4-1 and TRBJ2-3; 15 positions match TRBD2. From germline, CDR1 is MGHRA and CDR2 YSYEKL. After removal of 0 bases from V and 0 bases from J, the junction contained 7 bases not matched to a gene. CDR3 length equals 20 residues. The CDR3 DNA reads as TGCGCCAGCAGCCAAGATGGGGGGACTAGCGGGGGGCTTAGCACAGATACGCAGTATTTT. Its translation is CASSQDGGTSGGLSTDTQYF.

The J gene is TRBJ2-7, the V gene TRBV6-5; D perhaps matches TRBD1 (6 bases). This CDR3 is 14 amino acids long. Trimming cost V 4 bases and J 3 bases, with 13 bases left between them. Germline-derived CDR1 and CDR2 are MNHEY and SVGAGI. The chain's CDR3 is CASSLGQSNYEQYF. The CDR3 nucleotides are TGTGCCAGCAGTTTAGGACAGAGTAACTACGAGCAGTACTTC.

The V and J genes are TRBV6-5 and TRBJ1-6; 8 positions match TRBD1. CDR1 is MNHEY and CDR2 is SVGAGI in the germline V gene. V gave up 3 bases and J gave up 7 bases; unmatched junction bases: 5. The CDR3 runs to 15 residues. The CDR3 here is CASSYLTGDNSPLHF. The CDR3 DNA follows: TGTGCCAGCAGTTATTTGACAGGGGACAATTCACCCCTCCACTTT.

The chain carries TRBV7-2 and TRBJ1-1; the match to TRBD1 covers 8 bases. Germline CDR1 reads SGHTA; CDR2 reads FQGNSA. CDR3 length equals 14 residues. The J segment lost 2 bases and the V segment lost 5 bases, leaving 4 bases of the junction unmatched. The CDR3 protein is CASSIDRGNTEAFF. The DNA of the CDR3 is TGTGCCAGCAGCATAGACAGGGGTAACACTGAAGCTTTCTTT.

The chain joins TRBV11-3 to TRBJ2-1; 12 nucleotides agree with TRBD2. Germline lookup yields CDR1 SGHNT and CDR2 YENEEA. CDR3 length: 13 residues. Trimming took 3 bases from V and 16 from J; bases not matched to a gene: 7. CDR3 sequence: CASSFTSGGSIFF. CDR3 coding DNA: TGTGCCAGCAGCTTTACTAGCGGGGGGTCTATATTCTTC.

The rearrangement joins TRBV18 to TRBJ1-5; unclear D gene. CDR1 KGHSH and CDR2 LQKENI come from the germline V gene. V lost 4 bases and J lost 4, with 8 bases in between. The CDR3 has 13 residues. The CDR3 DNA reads TGTGCCAGCTCACTTGGTCAGAATCAGCCCCAGCATTTT. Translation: CASSLGQNQPQHF.

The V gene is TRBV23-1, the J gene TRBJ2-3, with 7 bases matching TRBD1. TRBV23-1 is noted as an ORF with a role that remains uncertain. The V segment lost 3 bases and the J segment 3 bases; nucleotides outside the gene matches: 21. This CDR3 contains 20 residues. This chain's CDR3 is CASSHPPREKGALGTDTQYF. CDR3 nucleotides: TGCGCCAGCAGTCACCCCCCCCGCGAAAAGGGGGCGCTCGGTACAGATACGCAGTATTTT.

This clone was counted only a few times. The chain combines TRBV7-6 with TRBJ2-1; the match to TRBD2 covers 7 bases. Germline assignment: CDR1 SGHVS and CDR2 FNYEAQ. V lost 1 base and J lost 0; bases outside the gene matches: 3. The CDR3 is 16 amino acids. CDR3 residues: CASSLVQRGSYNEQFF. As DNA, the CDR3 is TGTGCCAGCAGCTTAGTTCAGCGGGGCTCCTACAATGAGCAGTTCTTC.

The CDR3 DNA sequence: TGTGCCAGCAGCTTAGACAGGGGCCTTTGGAGCGAGCAGTACTTC. Encoded protein: CASSLDRGLWSEQYF. The chain links TRBV7-9 to TRBJ2-7; 7 bases match TRBD1. The CDR3 contains 15 residues. The J segment lost 6 bases and the V segment lost 1 base, leaving 9 bases of the junction unmatched. Germline CDR1 SEHNR, CDR2 FQNEAQ (reference sequence).

CDR3 region: CASSFTGGGGNTIYF. CDR3 nucleotide sequence: TGTGCCAGCAGTTTCACAGGGGGCGGGGGAAACACCATATATTTT. V usage is TRBV27 and J usage is TRBJ1-3; TRBD1 aligns across 9 bases. Germline trimming cut 3 bases from V and 4 bases from J; bases unmatched to any gene: 4. The germline CDR1 and CDR2 sequences are MNHEY and SMNVEV (reference sequence). This CDR3 has 15 amino acids.

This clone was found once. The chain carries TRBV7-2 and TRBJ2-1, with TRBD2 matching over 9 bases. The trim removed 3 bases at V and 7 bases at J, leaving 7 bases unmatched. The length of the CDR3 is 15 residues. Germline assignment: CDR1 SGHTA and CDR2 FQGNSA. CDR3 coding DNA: TGTGCCAGCAGCTTTCATAGCGGGAGAGTGAATGAGCAGTTCTTC. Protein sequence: CASSFHSGRVNEQFF.

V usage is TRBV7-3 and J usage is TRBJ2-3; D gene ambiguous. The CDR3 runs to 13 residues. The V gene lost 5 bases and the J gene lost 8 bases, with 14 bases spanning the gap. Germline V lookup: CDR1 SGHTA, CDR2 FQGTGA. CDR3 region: CASSPAAESTQYF. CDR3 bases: TGTGCCAGCAGCCCCGCTGCCGAGAGTACGCAGTATTTT. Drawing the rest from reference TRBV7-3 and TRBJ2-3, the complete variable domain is GAGVSQTPSNKVTEKGKYVELRCDPISGHTALYWYRQSLGQGPEFLIYFQGTGAADDSGLPNDRFFAVRPEGSVSTLKIQRTERGDSAVYLCASSPAAESTQYFGPGTRLTVL.

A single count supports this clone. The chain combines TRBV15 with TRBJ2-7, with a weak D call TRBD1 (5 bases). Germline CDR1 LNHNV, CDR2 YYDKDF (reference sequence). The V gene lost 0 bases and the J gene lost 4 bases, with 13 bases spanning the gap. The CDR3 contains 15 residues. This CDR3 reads CATSRELGQGYEQYF. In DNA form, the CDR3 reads TGTGCCACCAGCAGAGAGTTAGGGCAGGGTTACGAGCAGTACTTC.

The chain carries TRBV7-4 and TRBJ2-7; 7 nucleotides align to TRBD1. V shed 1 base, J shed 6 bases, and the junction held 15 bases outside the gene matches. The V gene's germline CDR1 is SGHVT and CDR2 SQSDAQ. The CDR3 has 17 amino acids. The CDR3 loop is CASSLDFVTGLAGEQYF. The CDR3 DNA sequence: TGTGCCAGCAGCTTAGATTTTGTGACAGGGCTCGCAGGCGAGCAGTACTTC.

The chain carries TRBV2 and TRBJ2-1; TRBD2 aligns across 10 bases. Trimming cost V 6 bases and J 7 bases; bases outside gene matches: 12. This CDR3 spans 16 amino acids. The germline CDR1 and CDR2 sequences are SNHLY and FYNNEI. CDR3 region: CASRDPSSGRGNEQFF. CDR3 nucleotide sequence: TGTGCCAGCAGAGACCCTTCTAGCGGGAGAGGTAATGAGCAGTTCTTC. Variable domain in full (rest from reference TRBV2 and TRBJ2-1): EPEVTQTPSHQVTQMGQEVILRCVPISNHLYFYWYRQILGQKVEFLVSFYNNEISEKSEIFDDQFSVERPDGSNFTLKIRSTKLEDSAMYFCASRDPSSGRGNEQFFGPGTRLTVL.

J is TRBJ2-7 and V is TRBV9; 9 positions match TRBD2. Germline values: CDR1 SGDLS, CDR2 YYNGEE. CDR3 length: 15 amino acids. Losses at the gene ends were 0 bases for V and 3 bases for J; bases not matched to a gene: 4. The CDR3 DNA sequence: TGTGCCAGCAGCGTAGCTAGCGGGGAGAGCTACGAGCAGTACTTC. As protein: CASSVASGESYEQYF.